This TCR beta chain stems from a study of blood T cell repertoires in COVID-19. Background on the study: COVID-19 samples collected from the United States, Italy and Spain covered acute and convalescent phases.

A Seattle source enrolled patients during active infection and followed them longitudinally. In the authors' workflow: Scientists estimated how many nucleated cells there were by amplifying reference gene primers. TCRdb's table, derived via immunoSEQ multiplex PCR, lists solely in-frame clones and lacks some. That table is the source of V, J and clone size, and D and trimming were worked out from the DNA. This sample has over 150,000 clones; less than 95% occur once, and the top ten carry about 0.76%. The CDR3 length is 16 residues. V lost 6 bases and J 0 bases, leaving 16 bases between the germline ends. The germline gives CDR1 SGHKS, CDR2 YYEKEE (reference sequence).

The receptor comes from a man aged 25-40 years with COVID-19, enrolled during active disease. The sequenced sample was peripheral blood. The chain combines TRBV5-5 with TRBJ1-3; a weak D match, TRBD1 (5 bases). The CDR3 sequence: CASNPIQVYSGNTIYF. The CDR3 DNA follows: TGTGCCAGCAACCCTATACAGGTCTACTCTGGAAACACCATATATTTT.